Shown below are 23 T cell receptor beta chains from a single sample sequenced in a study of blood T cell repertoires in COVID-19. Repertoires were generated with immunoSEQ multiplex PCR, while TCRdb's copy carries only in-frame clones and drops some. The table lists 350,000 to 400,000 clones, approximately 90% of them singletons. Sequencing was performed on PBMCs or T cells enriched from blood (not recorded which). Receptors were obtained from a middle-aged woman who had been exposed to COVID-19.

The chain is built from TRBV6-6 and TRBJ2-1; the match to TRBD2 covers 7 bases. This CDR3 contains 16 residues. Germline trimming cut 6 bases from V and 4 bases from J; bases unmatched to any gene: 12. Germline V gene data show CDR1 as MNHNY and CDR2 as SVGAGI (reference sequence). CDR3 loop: CASSLTPVGGYNEQFF. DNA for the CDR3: TGTGCCAGCAGCTTAACGCCTGTCGGGGGGTACAATGAGCAGTTCTTC.

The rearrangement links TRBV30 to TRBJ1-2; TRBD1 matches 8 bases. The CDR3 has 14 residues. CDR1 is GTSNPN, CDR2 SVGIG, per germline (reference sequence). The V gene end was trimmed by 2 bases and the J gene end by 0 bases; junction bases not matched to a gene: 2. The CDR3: CAWSPGGPNYGYTF. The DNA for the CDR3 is TGTGCCTGGAGTCCAGGGGGCCCTAACTATGGCTACACCTTC.

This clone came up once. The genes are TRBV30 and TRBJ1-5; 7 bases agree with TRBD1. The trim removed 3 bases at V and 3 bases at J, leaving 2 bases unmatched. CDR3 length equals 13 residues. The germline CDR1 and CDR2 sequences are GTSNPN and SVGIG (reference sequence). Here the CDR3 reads CAWRGTVNQPQHF. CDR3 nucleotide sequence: TGTGCCTGGAGGGGGACAGTCAATCAGCCCCAGCATTTT.

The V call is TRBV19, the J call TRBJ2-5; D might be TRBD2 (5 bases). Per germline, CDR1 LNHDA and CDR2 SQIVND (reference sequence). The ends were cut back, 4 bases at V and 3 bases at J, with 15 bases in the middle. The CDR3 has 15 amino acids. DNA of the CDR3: TGTGCCAGTAGTACCCAGAGGACGGGGAAAGAGACCCAGTACTTC. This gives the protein CASSTQRTGKETQYF.

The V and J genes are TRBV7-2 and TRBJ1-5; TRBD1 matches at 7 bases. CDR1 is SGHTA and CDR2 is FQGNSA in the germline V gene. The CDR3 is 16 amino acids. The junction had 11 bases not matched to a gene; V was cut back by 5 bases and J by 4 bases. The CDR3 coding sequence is TGTGCCAGCAGCGAAAGCAGCGCAGGGGGAAATCAGCCCCAGCATTTT. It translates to CASSESSAGGNQPQHF.

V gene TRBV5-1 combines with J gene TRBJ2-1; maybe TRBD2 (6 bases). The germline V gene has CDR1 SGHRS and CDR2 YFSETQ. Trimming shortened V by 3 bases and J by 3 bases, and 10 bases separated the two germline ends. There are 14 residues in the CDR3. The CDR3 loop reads CASSSGLHYNEQFF. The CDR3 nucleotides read TGCGCCAGCAGCTCGGGACTTCACTACAATGAGCAGTTCTTC.

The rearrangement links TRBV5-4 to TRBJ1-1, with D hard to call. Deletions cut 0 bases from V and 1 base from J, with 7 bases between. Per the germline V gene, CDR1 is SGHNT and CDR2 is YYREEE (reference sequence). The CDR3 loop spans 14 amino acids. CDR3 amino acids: CASSLARPNTEAFF. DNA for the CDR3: TGTGCCAGCAGCTTGGCGCGGCCGAACACTGAAGCTTTCTTT.

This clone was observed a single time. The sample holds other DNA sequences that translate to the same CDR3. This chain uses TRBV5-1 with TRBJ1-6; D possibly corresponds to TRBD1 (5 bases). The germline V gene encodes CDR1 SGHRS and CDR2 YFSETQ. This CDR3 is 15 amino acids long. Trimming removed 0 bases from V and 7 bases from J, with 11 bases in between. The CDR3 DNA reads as TGCGCCAGCAGCTTGGATGGGGGGTTCAATTCACCCCTCCACTTT. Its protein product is CASSLDGGFNSPLHF. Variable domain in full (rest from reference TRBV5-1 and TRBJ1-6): KAGVTQTPRYLIKTRGQQVTLSCSPISGHRSVSWYQQTPGQGLQFLFEYFSETQRNKGNFPGRFSGRQFSNSRSEMNVSTLELGDSALYLCASSLDGGFNSPLHFGNGTRLTVT.

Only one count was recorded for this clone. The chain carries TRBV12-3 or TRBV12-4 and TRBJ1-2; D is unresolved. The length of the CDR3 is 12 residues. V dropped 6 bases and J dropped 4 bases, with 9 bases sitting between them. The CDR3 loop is CASSRGGYGYTF. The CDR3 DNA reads TGTGCCAGCAGCCGGGGTGGCTATGGCTACACCTTC.

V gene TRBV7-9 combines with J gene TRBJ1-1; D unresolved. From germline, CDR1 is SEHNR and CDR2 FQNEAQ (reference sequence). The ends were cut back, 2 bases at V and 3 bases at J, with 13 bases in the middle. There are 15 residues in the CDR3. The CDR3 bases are TGTGCCAGCAGCTTAAGGGAGGGTTGGGACACTGAAGCTTTCTTT. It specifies CASSLREGWDTEAFF.

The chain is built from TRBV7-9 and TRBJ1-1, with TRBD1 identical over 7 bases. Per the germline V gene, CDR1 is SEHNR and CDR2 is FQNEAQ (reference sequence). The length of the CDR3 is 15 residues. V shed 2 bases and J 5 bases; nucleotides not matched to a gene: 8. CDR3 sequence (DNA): TGTGCCAGCAGCTTAACGACAGGGTTTAAGACTGAAGCTTTCTTT. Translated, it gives CASSLTTGFKTEAFF.

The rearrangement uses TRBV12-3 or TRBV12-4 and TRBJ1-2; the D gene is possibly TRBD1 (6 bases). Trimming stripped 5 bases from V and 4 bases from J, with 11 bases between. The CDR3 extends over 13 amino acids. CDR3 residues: CASSHRESYGYTF. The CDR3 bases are TGTGCCAGCAGTCACAGGGAGTCCTATGGCTACACCTTC.

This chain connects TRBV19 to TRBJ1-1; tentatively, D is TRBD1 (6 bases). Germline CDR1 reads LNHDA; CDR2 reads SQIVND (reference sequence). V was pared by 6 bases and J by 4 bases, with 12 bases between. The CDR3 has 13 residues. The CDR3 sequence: CASREYRATEAFF. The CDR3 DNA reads TGTGCCAGTAGGGAATACAGGGCCACTGAAGCTTTCTTT.

The CDR3 DNA is TGCAGCGTCAACAAGGCGGGAGAGACCCAGTACTTC. Its translation: CSVNKAGETQYF. The chain links TRBV29-1 to TRBJ2-5; a weak D match, TRBD2 (5 bases). V was trimmed by 6 bases and J by 4 bases, leaving 12 bases between them. The CDR3 covers 12 residues. Germline loops: CDR1 SQVTM, CDR2 ANQGSEA.

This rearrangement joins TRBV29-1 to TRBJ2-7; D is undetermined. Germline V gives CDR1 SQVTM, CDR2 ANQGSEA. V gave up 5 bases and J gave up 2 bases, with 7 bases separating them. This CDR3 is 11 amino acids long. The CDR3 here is CSVWSTYEQYF. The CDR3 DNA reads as TGCAGCGTTTGGAGTACCTACGAGCAGTACTTC.

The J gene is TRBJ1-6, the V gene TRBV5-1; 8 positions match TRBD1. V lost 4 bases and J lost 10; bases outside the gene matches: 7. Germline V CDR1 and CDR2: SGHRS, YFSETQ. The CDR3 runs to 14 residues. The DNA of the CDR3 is TGCGCCAGCAGCCCCGGACAGGGACAGTCACCCCTCCACTTT. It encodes CASSPGQGQSPLHF.

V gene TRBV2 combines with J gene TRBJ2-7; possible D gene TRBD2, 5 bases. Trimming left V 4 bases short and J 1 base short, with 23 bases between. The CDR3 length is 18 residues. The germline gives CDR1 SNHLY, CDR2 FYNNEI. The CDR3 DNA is TGTGCCAGCAGTGTCGAGAATTCGCTTGCGGGCCGATCCTACGAGCAGTACTTC. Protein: CASSVENSLAGRSYEQYF.

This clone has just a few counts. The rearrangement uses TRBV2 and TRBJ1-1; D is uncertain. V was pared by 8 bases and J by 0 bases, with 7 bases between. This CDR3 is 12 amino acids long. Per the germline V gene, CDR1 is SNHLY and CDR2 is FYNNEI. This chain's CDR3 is CASGRVNTEAFF. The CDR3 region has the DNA TGTGCCAGCGGGAGGGTGAACACTGAAGCTTTCTTT.

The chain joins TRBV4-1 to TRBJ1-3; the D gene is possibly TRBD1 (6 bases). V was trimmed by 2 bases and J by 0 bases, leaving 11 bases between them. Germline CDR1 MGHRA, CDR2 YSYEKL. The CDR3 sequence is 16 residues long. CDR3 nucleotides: TGCGCCAGCAGCCAAAAAAGGACAGTCTCTGGAAACACCATATATTTT. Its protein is CASSQKRTVSGNTIYF.

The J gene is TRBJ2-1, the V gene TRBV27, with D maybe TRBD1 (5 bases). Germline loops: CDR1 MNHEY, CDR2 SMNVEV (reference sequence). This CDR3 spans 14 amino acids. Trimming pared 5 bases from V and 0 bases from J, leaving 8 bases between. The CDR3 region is CASSQGGSYNEQFF. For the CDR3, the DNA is TGTGCCAGCAGTCAGGGTGGCTCCTACAATGAGCAGTTCTTC.

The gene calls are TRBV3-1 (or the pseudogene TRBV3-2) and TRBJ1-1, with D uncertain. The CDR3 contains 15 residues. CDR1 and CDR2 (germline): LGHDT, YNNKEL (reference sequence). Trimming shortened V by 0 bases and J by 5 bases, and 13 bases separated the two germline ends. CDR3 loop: CASSQDSAGSTEAFF. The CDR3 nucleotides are TGTGCCAGCAGCCAAGATTCAGCGGGGAGTACTGAAGCTTTCTTT.

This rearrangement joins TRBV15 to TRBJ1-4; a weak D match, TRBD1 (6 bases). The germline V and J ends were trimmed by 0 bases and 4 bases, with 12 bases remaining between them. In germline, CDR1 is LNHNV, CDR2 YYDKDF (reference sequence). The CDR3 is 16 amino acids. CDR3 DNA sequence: TGTGCCACCAGCAGAGATCCCACAGGGAATAATGAAAAACTGTTTTTT. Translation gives CATSRDPTGNNEKLFF.

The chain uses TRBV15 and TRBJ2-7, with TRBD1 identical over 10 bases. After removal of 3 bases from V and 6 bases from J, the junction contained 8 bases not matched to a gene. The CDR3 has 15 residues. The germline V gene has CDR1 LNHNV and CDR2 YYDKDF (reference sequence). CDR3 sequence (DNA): TGTGCCACCAGCAGCCGGACAGGGGGGGTGGGCGAGCAGTACTTC. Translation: CATSSRTGGVGEQYF.